Listed here are 22 T cell receptor beta chains from one sample, sequenced in a study of control samples from healthy donors and cancer patients. The method was immunoSEQ multiplex PCR; TCRdb's version includes in-frame clones alone and lacks a portion of them. The profile shows just over 150,000 clones, over 85% of them singletons. The sequenced material came from blood. The receptors stem from a man over 45 in good health.

The chain is built from TRBV3-1 (or the pseudogene TRBV3-2) and TRBJ2-6; tentatively, D is TRBD2 (5 bases). Trimming left V 2 bases short and J 1 base short, with 12 bases between. Germline V gene sequence: CDR1 LGHDT, CDR2 YNNKEL (reference sequence). The CDR3 is 17 residues long. CDR3 protein: CASSQMGAWSGANVLTF. The CDR3, as DNA: TGTGCCAGCAGCCAAATGGGAGCGTGGTCTGGGGCCAACGTCCTGACTTTC.

V is TRBV19 and J is TRBJ2-7, with D perhaps TRBD1 or TRBD2 (6 bases each). Between the trimmed V and J ends, which lost 6 bases and 4 bases, there was a span of 10 bases. Germline assignment: CDR1 LNHDA and CDR2 SQIVND (reference sequence). The CDR3 length is 12 residues. The chain's CDR3 is CASSGGGYEQYF. CDR3 nucleotides: TGTGCCAGTAGCGGAGGGGGGTACGAGCAGTACTTC.

The genes are TRBV5-1 and TRBJ2-1; perhaps TRBD2 as D (5 bases). Trimming took 5 bases from V and 6 from J, leaving 18 bases between them. Germline assignment: CDR1 SGHRS and CDR2 YFSETQ. The CDR3 length is 15 residues. CDR3: CASRPGIYVPNEQFF. In nucleotides, the CDR3 is TGCGCCAGCAGACCCGGGATCTATGTCCCCAATGAGCAGTTCTTC. Variable domain in full (rest from reference TRBV5-1 and TRBJ2-1): KAGVTQTPRYLIKTRGQQVTLSCSPISGHRSVSWYQQTPGQGLQFLFEYFSETQRNKGNFPGRFSGRQFSNSRSEMNVSTLELGDSALYLCASRPGIYVPNEQFFGPGTRLTVL.

The chain combines TRBV30 with TRBJ1-5; D is unclear. Germline CDR1 and CDR2: GTSNPN and SVGIG (reference sequence). The ends were cut back, 2 bases at V and 2 bases at J, with 10 bases in the middle. This CDR3 comprises 14 residues. CDR3 DNA sequence: TGTGCCTGGAGTCGGGTTGCGGGCAATCAGCCCCAGCATTTT. This encodes CAWSRVAGNQPQHF.

The gene calls are TRBV10-3 and TRBJ2-1; D remains unclear. Germline V gene lookup returns CDR1 ENHRY and CDR2 SYGVKD. Trimming removed 6 bases at V and 0 bases at J, with 12 bases between. The CDR3 totals 15 residues. CDR3 sequence: CAIRGQMSSYNEQFF. CDR3 nucleotides: TGTGCCATCAGGGGCCAGATGAGCTCCTACAATGAGCAGTTCTTC.

This sequence joins TRBV5-1 and TRBJ2-3; 8 bases line up with TRBD2. From germline, CDR1 is SGHRS and CDR2 YFSETQ. Losses at the gene ends were 7 bases for V and 0 bases for J; bases not matched to a gene: 7. The CDR3 loop spans 15 amino acids. CDR3 sequence (DNA): TGCGCCAGCGTTACTAGCGGCCAGAGCACAGATACGCAGTATTTT. It encodes CASVTSGQSTDTQYF.

V is TRBV2 and J is TRBJ1-2; a weak D match, TRBD1 (6 bases). Trimming shortened V by 8 bases and J by 8 bases, and 15 bases separated the two germline ends. CDR3 length: 12 residues. CDR1 is SNHLY and CDR2 is FYNNEI in the germline V gene. This CDR3 reads CASHGQSGGYTF. The DNA for the CDR3 is TGTGCCAGCCATGGACAGTCTGGCGGCTACACCTTC.

The chain links TRBV7-9 to TRBJ2-7; 8 bases are shared with TRBD2. The CDR3 consists of 15 residues. The V segment lost 5 bases and the J segment 3 bases; nucleotides outside the gene matches: 9. Looked up from germline, CDR1 is SEHNR and CDR2 is FQNEAQ (reference sequence). The CDR3 loop is CASSTRTSNGYEQYF. CDR3 DNA: TGTGCCAGCAGCACAAGGACTAGCAACGGCTACGAGCAGTACTTC.

The V gene is TRBV6-1, the J gene TRBJ2-1, with 8 positions matching TRBD1. CDR1 is MNHNS and CDR2 is SASEGT in the germline V gene. This CDR3 contains 15 residues. After removal of 1 base from V and 2 bases from J, the junction contained 1 base not matched to a gene. The CDR3 DNA sequence: TGTGCCAGCAGTGAAGGGACAGGGACCTACAATGAGCAGTTCTTC. The encoded protein is CASSEGTGTYNEQFF.

The CDR3 sequence: CASSQAGSSGNTIYF. CDR3 sequence (DNA): TGTGCCAGCAGCCAGGCAGGGAGCTCTGGAAACACCATATATTTT. This rearrangement joins TRBV3-1 (or the pseudogene TRBV3-2) to TRBJ1-3; TRBD1 might be the D (5 bases). The CDR3 runs to 15 residues. The germline CDR1 and CDR2 sequences are LGHDT and YNNKEL (reference sequence). Trimming stripped 3 bases from V and 0 bases from J, with 9 bases between.

V is TRBV19 and J is TRBJ2-3; D might be TRBD1 or TRBD2, each matching 6 bases. This CDR3 is built from 14 residues. Germline V CDR1 and CDR2: LNHDA, SQIVND (reference sequence). The V and J ends lost 7 bases and 0 bases respectively, with 11 bases between them. CDR3 bases: TGTGCCAGTACCAAAGGGGGGAGCACAGATACGCAGTATTTT. It yields the protein CASTKGGSTDTQYF.

The genes are TRBV12-3 or TRBV12-4 and TRBJ1-1, with D perhaps TRBD1 (5 bases). CDR3 length: 12 residues. With 3 bases removed from V and 11 bases from J, the gap between germline ends came to 13 bases. The CDR3 here is CASSFEGRTAFF. CDR3 nucleotide sequence: TGTGCCAGCAGTTTCGAGGGGAGAACGGCTTTCTTT.

The rearrangement joins TRBV5-5 to TRBJ2-7, with 7 bases aligning to TRBD1. This CDR3 region has 14 residues. The ends lost 4 bases at V and 3 bases at J; junction bases unmatched: 7. Germline CDR1 is SGHKS and CDR2 is YYEKEE (reference sequence). CDR3 in amino acids: CASSMGTARYEQYF. The CDR3 bases are TGTGCCAGCAGCATGGGGACAGCGCGCTACGAGCAGTACTTC.

The rearrangement joins TRBV5-4 to TRBJ2-3, with TRBD1 matching 9 bases. Germline V lookup: CDR1 SGHNT, CDR2 YYREEE (reference sequence). This CDR3 region has 14 residues. The ends lost 2 bases at V and 7 bases at J; junction bases unmatched: 5. CDR3 loop: CASSFGQGMNTQYF. The CDR3 nucleotides read TGTGCCAGCAGCTTCGGACAGGGGATGAATACGCAGTATTTT. The whole variable domain, remainder taken from reference TRBV5-4 and TRBJ2-3, is ETGVTQSPTHLIKTRGQQVTLRCSSQSGHNTVSWYQQALGQGPQFIFQYYREEENGRGNFPPRFSGLQFPNYSSELNVNALELDDSALYLCASSFGQGMNTQYFGPGTRLTVL.

This chain connects TRBV3-1 (or the pseudogene TRBV3-2) to TRBJ2-3, with a weak D call TRBD1 (5 bases). CDR3 size: 15 residues. V was shortened by 1 base and J by 8 bases, with 16 bases between the two germline ends. Germline assignment: CDR1 LGHDT and CDR2 YNNKEL (reference sequence). The CDR3 spells CASSQGGRVLGTQYF. The CDR3 bases are TGTGCCAGCAGCCAAGGGGGCAGGGTCCTTGGTACGCAGTATTTT.

This clone was seen only once. The genes are TRBV29-1 and TRBJ2-7; D is tentatively TRBD1 or TRBD2 (5 bases each). Trimming removed 4 bases at V and 2 bases at J, with 21 bases between. The CDR3 sequence is 16 residues long. Germline assignment: CDR1 SQVTM and CDR2 ANQGSEA. Here the CDR3 reads CSVGTGRFQDAYEQYF. As DNA, the CDR3 is TGCAGCGTTGGTACGGGACGTTTCCAGGACGCCTACGAGCAGTACTTC.

This chain links TRBV5-1 with TRBJ2-7; the D is unclear. The V end lost 3 bases, the J end lost 0 bases, and 7 bases lay between the germline ends. This CDR3 spans 13 amino acids. Germline loops: CDR1 SGHRS, CDR2 YFSETQ. The CDR3 coding sequence is TGCGCCAGCAGCTCGCCGAGCTCCTACGAGCAGTACTTC. This gives the protein CASSSPSSYEQYF. Supplemented by reference TRBV5-1 and TRBJ2-7, the full variable domain reads KAGVTQTPRYLIKTRGQQVTLSCSPISGHRSVSWYQQTPGQGLQFLFEYFSETQRNKGNFPGRFSGRQFSNSRSEMNVSTLELGDSALYLCASSSPSSYEQYFGPGTRLTVT.

The chain couples TRBV4-1 to TRBJ2-1; D unresolved. Trimming cost V 1 base and J 8 bases, with 15 bases left between them. Looked up from germline, CDR1 is MGHRA and CDR2 is YSYEKL. The CDR3 totals 15 residues. The CDR3 sequence is CASSQARIPTYEQFF. DNA for the CDR3: TGCGCCAGCAGCCAAGCTCGGATACCCACGTATGAGCAGTTCTTC.

The chain carries TRBV3-1 (or the pseudogene TRBV3-2) and TRBJ2-7, with D tentatively TRBD2 (6 bases). Germline V gives CDR1 LGHDT, CDR2 YNNKEL (reference sequence). The CDR3 is 13 amino acids. V lost 0 bases and J lost 6, with 9 bases in between. The CDR3 reads CASSQDGTSEQYF. In nucleotides, the CDR3 is TGTGCCAGCAGCCAAGATGGGACTTCCGAGCAGTACTTC.

This chain joins TRBV7-9 and TRBJ1-5; D is perhaps TRBD1 (5 bases). Trimming took off 5 bases at V and 0 bases at J, with 11 bases between the two ends. In germline, CDR1 is SEHNR, CDR2 FQNEAQ (reference sequence). CDR3 length: 15 amino acids. CDR3 nucleotides: TGTGCCAGCAGCCCGGGACGGCTTAGCAATCAGCCCCAGCATTTT. Translated, it gives CASSPGRLSNQPQHF.

J is TRBJ1-5 and V is TRBV5-1; the match to TRBD1 covers 10 bases. This CDR3 spans 23 amino acids. Germline V gene sequence: CDR1 SGHRS, CDR2 YFSETQ. Trimming removed 0 bases from V and 0 bases from J; junction bases left unmatched: 21. CDR3 coding DNA: TGCGCCAGCAGCTTGGCTACGGGACAGGGGACACCCCGCCCCAACTATAGCAATCAGCCCCAGCATTTT. Amino acids: CASSLATGQGTPRPNYSNQPQHF.

This rearrangement joins TRBV5-1 to TRBJ1-1; no clear D. Trimming pared 0 bases from V and 11 bases from J, leaving 11 bases between. The germline gives CDR1 SGHRS, CDR2 YFSETQ. CDR3 length equals 12 residues. The CDR3 sequence is CASSLDGQWAFF. DNA for the CDR3: TGCGCCAGCAGCTTGGATGGGCAGTGGGCTTTCTTT.